What follows are 18 T cell receptor beta chains derived from one specimen sequenced in a study of beta chain features in type 1 diabetes. General study findings and limits: People with Type 1 diabetes carried modestly yet significantly shorter TCRB CDR3s in all four CD4+ subsets.

Their antigens remain unidentified. Reverse transcribing all isolated RNA meant expressed TCRB transcripts were sequenced. Here immunoSEQ multiplex PCR was the method, and the copy in TCRdb shows in-frame clones only, minus some. The table records over 120,000 clones, 10% to 15% of them present only once. The sequencing input was central memory CD4+ T cells from blood. Receptor source: a man aged 18 to 35 with type 1 diabetes.

This clone was seen more than once but under ten times. The chain uses TRBV6-5 and TRBJ2-5, with a tentative D call TRBD2 (6 bases). The V and J ends lost 3 bases and 2 bases respectively, with 13 bases between them. CDR1 is MNHEY, CDR2 SVGAGI, per germline. The CDR3 has 15 amino acids. The CDR3 loop reads CASSYKAGRQETQYF. Here the CDR3 DNA reads TGTGCCAGCAGTTATAAGGCGGGGAGGCAAGAGACCCAGTACTTC.

In nucleotides, the CDR3 is TGTGCCAGCACTCTCGGACCCTTCTATGGCTACACCTTC. Translation gives CASTLGPFYGYTF. The gene calls are TRBV6-1 and TRBJ1-2; no clear D gene. This CDR3 has 13 amino acids. V gave up 7 bases and J gave up 4 bases, with 13 bases separating them. CDR1 MNHNS and CDR2 SASEGT come from the germline V gene.

This clone was detected only a few times. V usage is TRBV28 and J usage is TRBJ2-1; no firm D call. Germline assignment: CDR1 MDHEN and CDR2 SYDVKM. This CDR3 contains 15 residues. V dropped 6 bases and J dropped 0 bases, with 12 bases sitting between them. The CDR3 spells CASRPGASSYNEQFF. The CDR3 DNA sequence: TGTGCCAGCAGACCAGGCGCCAGCTCCTACAATGAGCAGTTCTTC.

This clone has more than one count but fewer than ten. The chain uses TRBV29-1 and TRBJ2-5, with D perhaps TRBD1 or TRBD2 (5 bases each). The end of the DNA aligns better with TRBJ2-7, so the J call may be wrong. CDR1 is SQVTM and CDR2 is ANQGSEA in the germline V gene. The CDR3 extends over 14 amino acids. CDR3 in amino acids: CSVEGGPRESEQYF. The CDR3 region has the DNA TGCAGCGTTGAAGGGGGACCCCGAGAGTCCGAGCAGTACTTC.

Comment on this clone: An end of the junction differs from the germline gene, which may be a read error. V usage is TRBV7-7 and J usage is TRBJ2-2; D is possibly TRBD1 (6 bases). Germline V lookup: CDR1 SSHAT, CDR2 FNYEAQ (reference sequence). The CDR3 has 15 residues. CDR3 loop: CASSAGTTNTGELFF. The CDR3 DNA reads as TGTGCTAGCAGCGCCGGGACAACGAACACCGGGGAGCTGTTTTTT.

The chain is built from TRBV5-1 and TRBJ2-7, with TRBD1 matching over 8 bases. Trimming took 4 bases from V and 4 from J; bases not matched to a gene: 7. From germline, CDR1 is SGHRS and CDR2 YFSETQ. The CDR3 loop spans 14 amino acids. The DNA of the CDR3 is TGCGCCAGCAGCACCGGGACAGGAACGTACGAGCAGTACTTC. It encodes CASSTGTGTYEQYF.

V is TRBV9 and J is TRBJ2-1, with D perhaps TRBD1 (5 bases). CDR1 SGDLS and CDR2 YYNGEE come from the germline V gene. Trimming removed 4 bases from V and 8 bases from J, with 16 bases in between. The CDR3 is 14 residues long. The CDR3 nucleotides read TGTGCCAGCAGCCCCCGGCCGTGGGGCGATGAGCAGTTCTTC. As protein: CASSPRPWGDEQFF.

There are a few counts of this clone. V is TRBV5-1 and J is TRBJ2-5, with D perhaps matching TRBD2 (6 bases). The V end was cut by 6 bases, the J end by 1 base, with 16 bases between. CDR1 and CDR2 from the germline V gene are SGHRS and YFSETQ. CDR3 length: 15 residues. The CDR3 reads CASTGDTGAQETQYF. The CDR3 DNA is TGCGCCAGCACGGGGGATACCGGGGCCCAAGAGACCCAGTACTTC.

This clone was detected a few times. The chain recombines TRBV19 with TRBJ1-6; 9 positions agree with TRBD1. V dropped 6 bases and J dropped 10; count of bases not matched to a gene: 10. This CDR3 contains 15 residues. Germline-derived CDR1 and CDR2 are LNHDA and SQIVND (reference sequence). In DNA form, the CDR3 reads TGTGCCAGTAGAATCCGGGACAGGGAAAGCTCACCCCTCCACTTT. Amino acids: CASRIRDRESSPLHF.

The rearrangement joins TRBV30 to TRBJ1-5, with TRBD1 as a possible D gene (5 bases). From germline, CDR1 is GTSNPN and CDR2 SVGIG (reference sequence). This CDR3 has 16 residues. V lost 0 bases, J lost 2 bases, and 14 bases lay in between. The CDR3 protein is CAWSVAGLMGNQPQHF. CDR3 in DNA: TGTGCCTGGAGTGTAGCAGGGTTGATGGGCAATCAGCCCCAGCATTTT.

The gene calls are TRBV6-6 and TRBJ2-7, with a possible D match to TRBD2 (6 bases). The CDR3 is made up of 11 amino acids. With 6 bases removed from V and 10 bases from J, the gap between germline ends came to 13 bases. Germline CDR1 is MNHNY and CDR2 is SVGAGI (reference sequence). CDR3 residues: CASRSTGLQYF. CDR3 sequence (DNA): TGTGCCAGCAGGTCGACGGGACTTCAGTACTTC.

About this clone: At one boundary the junction diverges from the germline segment, which might be a read error. The chain joins TRBV7-9 to TRBJ1-5, with D tentatively TRBD1 (6 bases). This CDR3 has 17 amino acids. Per germline, CDR1 SEHNR and CDR2 FQNEAQ (reference sequence). CDR3 sequence reads: CSSSQVWTENSNQPQHF. CDR3 coding DNA: TGTTCCAGCAGCCAAGTGTGGACAGAGAATAGCAATCAGCCCCAGCATTTT.

The table lists this clone with a few counts. The chain is built from TRBV18 and TRBJ1-1; D is unclear. The CDR3 is 13 residues long. Germline CDR1 and CDR2: KGHSH and LQKENI. The V end lost 2 bases, the J end lost 2 bases, and 6 bases lay between the germline ends. CDR3 amino acids: CASSPTTNTEAFF. CDR3 DNA: TGTGCCAGCTCACCAACGACAAACACTGAAGCTTTCTTT.

The genes are TRBV5-6 and TRBJ2-7, with TRBD1 matching 11 bases. The CDR3 runs 15 residues. The germline V gene encodes CDR1 SGHDT and CDR2 YYEEEE. The V gene end was trimmed by 4 bases and the J gene end by 4 bases; junction bases not matched to a gene: 7. CDR3 residues: CASSPTGQGVYEQYF. CDR3 nucleotides: TGTGCCAGCAGCCCGACGGGACAGGGGGTATACGAGCAGTACTTC.

The CDR3: CASSTGGRGGYTF. The CDR3 DNA is TGTGCCAGCAGTACCGGGGGGCGCGGTGGCTACACCTTC. This chain connects TRBV28 to TRBJ1-2, with a possible D match to TRBD1 (6 bases). This CDR3 is 13 amino acids long. Germline V gene lookup returns CDR1 MDHEN and CDR2 SYDVKM. The V and J ends lost 5 bases and 7 bases respectively, with 14 bases between them.

This clone occurred a few times. The V and J genes are TRBV9 and TRBJ1-2, with D maybe TRBD1 (5 bases). Germline loops: CDR1 SGDLS, CDR2 YYNGEE. This CDR3 is built from 13 residues. Between the trimmed V and J ends, which lost 0 bases and 3 bases, there was a span of 6 bases. DNA of the CDR3: TGTGCCAGCAGCGTAGTACAGGACTATGGCTACACCTTC. This sequence encodes CASSVVQDYGYTF.

The chain has TRBV6-1 and TRBJ1-1; possible D gene TRBD1, 5 bases. Germline CDR1 reads MNHNS; CDR2 reads SASEGT. V shed 0 bases and J shed 0 bases, with 17 bases lying between them. The CDR3 extends over 18 amino acids. The DNA of the CDR3 is TGTGCCAGCAGTGAAGCTGGGACCAACCGGGGATTGAACACTGAAGCTTTCTTT. This codes for CASSEAGTNRGLNTEAFF.

The chain employs TRBV11-3 and TRBJ2-5; D is perhaps TRBD1 or TRBD2 (5 bases each). Trimming removed 1 base at V and 2 bases at J, with 8 bases between. Germline CDR1 SGHNT, CDR2 YENEEA. The CDR3 length is 14 residues. CDR3 sequence reads: CASSLVGAQETQYF. The DNA for the CDR3 is TGTGCCAGCAGCTTAGTCGGGGCGCAAGAGACCCAGTACTTC.